The present T cell receptor beta chain was sequenced within a study of T cell repertoires in cytomegalovirus infection. Study overall: Public TCR beta signatures provided an indication of both CMV infection and a matching HLA type.

Using its own MiXCR run on the reads, TCRdb lists one record per CDR3 protein. There are around 350,000 distinct CDR3 sequences in the sample; over 15% occur only once, and under 9% lies in the top ten. The CDR3 has 14 residues. Trimming took 5 bases from V and 2 from J; bases not matched to a gene: 3. Sequencing was done on a sample of PBMCs. The V call is TRBV12-3 or TRBV12-4, the J call TRBJ1-3; 7 bases agree with TRBD1. This TCR was recovered from a human donor in good health (CMV status not recorded). Some clones in this sample may be carry-over from other donors' samples. DNA of the CDR3: TGTGCCAGCAGTGAGACAGGGCCTGGAAACACCATATATTTT. The encoded protein is CASSETGPGNTIYF.